What follows are 2 T cell receptor beta chains derived from one specimen sequenced in a study of control samples from healthy donors and cancer patients. Clones were read by immunoSEQ multiplex PCR, and TCRdb kept only the in-frame ones, dropping some. The repertoire holds more than 100,000 clones, with approximately 90% as singletons. Sequenced input: blood. Source of these receptors: a man aged 18-30 years in good health.

This sequence joins TRBV3-1 (or the pseudogene TRBV3-2) and TRBJ2-5, with 9 nucleotides matching TRBD2. Germline V gene data show CDR1 as LGHDT and CDR2 as YNNKEL (reference sequence). Trimming took 2 bases from V and 2 from J; bases not matched to a gene: 12. There are 18 residues in the CDR3. Here the CDR3 reads CASSQREVGLAPQETQYF. CDR3 nucleotides: TGTGCCAGCAGCCAAAGGGAAGTTGGACTAGCGCCTCAAGAGACCCAGTACTTC.

This clone was seen a few times. This chain links TRBV5-6 with TRBJ1-3, with D hard to call. Germline V gene lookup returns CDR1 SGHDT and CDR2 YYEEEE. Trimming shortened V by 2 bases and J by 0 bases, and 12 bases separated the two germline ends. The CDR3 runs 16 residues. The CDR3 sequence is CASSLGGTNSGNTIYF. As DNA, the CDR3 is TGTGCCAGCAGCTTAGGAGGCACGAACTCTGGAAACACCATATATTTT.